The 8 T cell receptor beta chains below were found in one sample sequenced in a study of response to subunit inactivated influenza vaccine. Using its own MiXCR run on the RT-PCR reads, TCRdb lists one record per CDR3 protein. The data hold about 500,000 distinct CDR3 sequences, with approximately 15% observed a single time. This specimen was CD4+ T cells sorted from PBMCs, taken around 25 months after vaccination. The receptors shown here come from a man aged 45 to 75 who received an inactivated influenza vaccine.

V usage is TRBV20-1 and J usage is TRBJ2-6; D gene ambiguous. From germline, CDR1 is DFQATT and CDR2 SNEGSKA (reference sequence). The CDR3 spans 12 residues. V lost 5 bases and J lost 1, with 3 bases in between. The chain's CDR3 is CSAASGANVLTF. The CDR3 nucleotides are TGCAGTGCTGCTTCTGGGGCCAACGTCCTGACTTTC.

The J gene is TRBJ1-1, the V gene TRBV28; 11 bases agree with TRBD1. This CDR3 is built from 15 residues. V lost 4 bases, J lost 7 bases, and 8 bases stayed unmatched. CDR1 and CDR2 from the germline V gene are MDHEN and SYDVKM. The CDR3 loop reads CASSYGTGGYIEAFF. The CDR3 DNA is TGTGCCAGCAGTTACGGGACAGGGGGATATATTGAAGCTTTCTTT.

This clonotype is a singleton in its sample. The chain recombines TRBV4-2 with TRBJ2-5; TRBD1 might be the D (6 bases). This CDR3 spans 15 amino acids. Trimming removed 1 base from V and 1 base from J, with 10 bases in between. Germline V gene sequence: CDR1 LGHNA, CDR2 YNFKEQ. As DNA, the CDR3 is TGTGCCAGCAGCCAAGGGTCAGGGGCCCAAGAGACCCAGTACTTC. Its translation: CASSQGSGAQETQYF.

Only a few counts were recorded for this clonotype. The J gene is TRBJ2-1, the V gene TRBV7-8, with 7 bases aligning to TRBD2. The V gene end was trimmed by 5 bases and the J gene end by 0 bases; junction bases not matched to a gene: 16. Germline V gives CDR1 SGHVS, CDR2 FQNEAQ. The CDR3 covers 19 residues. Here the CDR3 reads CASSRSVSPRDYSYNEQFF. The CDR3, as DNA: TGTGCCAGCAGCCGGAGCGTTTCCCCCCGGGACTACTCCTACAATGAGCAGTTCTTC.

In its sample, this clonotype was seen a few times. The rearrangement uses TRBV6-2 or TRBV6-3 and TRBJ1-6; D gene ambiguous. In germline, CDR1 is MNHEY, CDR2 SVGEGT. The CDR3 runs 14 residues. V was shortened by 6 bases and J by 5 bases, with 11 bases between the two germline ends. The CDR3 DNA is TGTGCCAGCAGATACGGATTGGATAATTCACCCCTCCACTTT. As protein: CASRYGLDNSPLHF.

This clonotype was seen only a few times. The chain uses TRBV12-3 or TRBV12-4 and TRBJ2-7; D perhaps matches TRBD1 (5 bases). CDR3 length: 15 amino acids. The ends were cut back, 5 bases at V and 1 base at J, with 15 bases in the middle. Written as DNA, the CDR3 is TGTGCCAGCAGTCACAAAACCAGGGTTTCCTACGAGCAGTACTTC. This codes for CASSHKTRVSYEQYF.

The rearrangement joins TRBV9 to TRBJ2-3; the D is unclear. This CDR3 is 14 amino acids long. Trimming removed 6 bases at V and 6 bases at J, with 17 bases between. CDR1 and CDR2 (germline): SGDLS, YYNGEE. The CDR3 reads CASTVSPNGDTQYF. CDR3 nucleotide sequence: TGTGCCAGCACCGTTTCGCCGAATGGGGATACGCAGTATTTT.

J is TRBJ2-5 and V is TRBV20-1; 10 nucleotides align to TRBD1. After removal of 5 bases from V and 5 bases from J, the junction contained 8 bases not matched to a gene. This CDR3 comprises 14 residues. The V gene's germline CDR1 is DFQATT and CDR2 SNEGSKA (reference sequence). The CDR3 nucleotides are TGCAGTGCTTTTGACAGGGGGCGAGGGGAGACCCAGTACTTC. This translates into CSAFDRGRGETQYF.